The TCR beta chain under discussion was sequenced for a study of T-cell memory formation after mild COVID-19 (dated by TCRdb to the early 2020s). Study-wide context: TCR sequence clusters from the two donors were found to be largely donor specific. In two donors, T-cell clones that expanded and contracted after mild COVID-19 were tracked by sequencing TCRalpha and TCRbeta repertoires over time. Two young, previously healthy adult volunteers made up the cohort, one male and one female.

V is pared back by 5 bases and J by 3 bases, with 20 bases lying between the germline termini. According to the germline V gene (reference sequence), CDR1 reads SEHNR and CDR2 reads FQNEAQ. The CDR3 numbers 17 residues from cysteine through phenylalanine. The DNA shown is the 51-base CDR3, in frame from base 1. The study at large found these results: Clones contracting from day 15 to 85 had balanced CD4/CD8 phenotypes, while a second wave expanding from day 15 to 37 was biased towards CD4+. The study included only a couple of mild cases, and larger cohorts that include severe cases with pre-infection samples were judged to be necessary. The detection of some responding clones in pre-infection memory suggests that pre-existing cross-reactive memory T cells joined the SARS-CoV-2 response. Contracting CD4+ clones were found mainly in CM and EM memory subsets, while CD8+ clones were enriched in EMRA. The second-wave clones that peaked on day 37 were not confirmed to be SARS-CoV-2 specific.

Regarding this clonotype: It lacks a known antigen. The record has no base qualities; no much larger clone is one base away.

TCRdb shows the sequencer as Illumina NovaSeq 6000. cDNA libraries for TCRalpha and TCRbeta were prepared by 5'RACE using constant-segment primers, with sample barcodes and unique molecular identifiers added. Trizol reagent was used to extract RNA from every sample. Library amplification was performed in two PCR steps, and a second sample barcode and Illumina TruSeq adapters were introduced in the second step. The libraries were sequenced on an Illumina NovaSeq using 2 x 150 bp paired-end reads. Processing in the source paper ran as follows. With migec v1.2.7, reads were demultiplexed and then collapsed into UMI-guided consensus sequences. Using mixcr v2.1.11, the UMI consensuses were aligned to TRA and TRB V and J templates and assembled into clonotypes. Clonotypes were classified as expanded or contracted when called significant by both edgeR and NoisET, with noise models trained on biological replicates. For edgeR calls, the cutoffs were a false discovery rate-adjusted p below 0.01 and a log2 fold-change threshold of 1. PCA with hierarchical clustering of max-normalized trajectories of the 1000 most abundant clonotypes was used as exploratory dynamics analysis. Separately sequenced CD4+ and CD8+ repertoires were used to assign the CD4 or CD8 phenotype of responding clones. The public sequencing data were trimmed at Q25 with fastp and processed into clonotypes with MiXCR by TCRdb, which kept only in-frame beta chains. Rows with one shared CDR3 protein collapse into an entry with the most common genes and DNA. These V and J calls are TCRdb output, not the study's own analysis. The sample data list some 65,000 distinct CDR3 sequences, and approximately 15% of these were observed just once. Of the sample, around 31% is held by the ten largest clones.

PBMCs were isolated by Ficoll-Paque density gradient centrifugation. The origin of this receptor is an adult woman who had mild COVID-19 (a few samples of this study predate the infection). The sample titles of this study are shuffled in the database, so cell type and time point are left out; the donor was told from shared clones. Sequencing was carried out using PBMCs or a T cell subset sorted from them (not recorded which). Recombination connected TRBV7-9 to TRBJ2-1; the D gene is perhaps TRBD1, on 7 matching bases. The nucleotide sequence reads as follows: TGTGCCAGCAGCCCCGTTCCGGAGGGGGCGGACTACAATGAGCAGTTCTTC. It codes for CASSPVPEGADYNEQFF. The variable domain in full, with residues beyond the CDR3 obtained from the reference TRBV7-9 and TRBJ2-1 genes, is DTGVSQNPRHKITKRGQNVTFRCDPISEHNRLYWYRQTLGQGPEFLTYFQNEAQLEKSRLLSDRFSAERPKGSFSTLEIQRTEQGDSAMYLCASSPVPEGADYNEQFFGPGTRLTVL.